A selection of T cell receptor beta chains follows, all from one sample in a study of shared clonotypes between healthy human individuals. Libraries were prepared by immunoSEQ multiplex PCR; TCRdb keeps only in-frame clonotypes and omits some of them. The sample records over 400,000 clones, about 96% being singletons. Sequencing was done on a sample of naive CD4+ T cells sorted from blood. These receptors all stem from a woman in her twenties or thirties in good health. CDR3s leave out the opening cysteine and the closing phenylalanine or tryptophan.

length: 11
V: TRBV7-3
J: TRBJ1-1
CDR3: ASSLKANTEAF

length: 10
V: TRBV5-1
J: TRBJ2-1
CDR3: ASSLEANEQF

length: 14
V: TRBV7-9
J: TRBJ1-2
CDR3: ASSPWVEYPQEGYT

length: 9
V: TRBV20-1
J: TRBJ2-7
CDR3: SAKFRSEQY

length: 12
V: TRBV28
J: TRBJ1-1
CDR3: ASSPDRLNTEAF

length: 11
V: TRBV29-1
J: TRBJ1-2
CDR3: SVVTGNNYGYT

length: 11
V: TRBV5-1
J: TRBJ2-2
CDR3: ASSYGNTGELF

length: 14
V: TRBV5-4
J: TRBJ2-3
CDR3: ASSIETQRSGDTQY

length: 15
V: TRBV4-1
J: TRBJ2-7
CDR3: ASSPLFRAGGGDEQY

length: 12
V: TRBV6-1
J: TRBJ2-7
CDR3: ASRSGRSPYEQY

length: 11
V: TRBV11-1
J: TRBJ2-2
CDR3: ASSLTRSGELF

length: 15
V: TRBV21-1
J: TRBJ2-7
CDR3: ASSKGRLAGWSYEQY

length: 12
V: TRBV19
J: TRBJ1-1
CDR3: ASSFARGNTEAF

length: 12
V: TRBV28
J: TRBJ2-7
CDR3: ASSLLGQGHEQY

length: 11
V: TRBV28
J: TRBJ2-7
CDR3: ASGLAGHYEQY

length: 12
V: TRBV27
J: TRBJ1-2
CDR3: ASSFSRGFYGYT

length: 16
V: TRBV28
J: TRBJ2-2
CDR3: ASSAITRAGGNTGELF

length: 13
V: TRBV28
J: TRBJ2-7
CDR3: ASSSSSGLMYEQY

length: 12
V: TRBV28
J: TRBJ1-1
CDR3: ASSSGGLGTEAF

length: 15
V: TRBV5-4
J: TRBJ2-7
CDR3: ASSQGQGTSVAYEQY

length: 14
V: TRBV4-1
J: TRBJ2-7
CDR3: ASSQVLAGGLYEQY

length: 14
V: TRBV4-1
J: TRBJ2-3
CDR3: ASSQEMAGSTDTQY

length: 13
V: TRBV7-2
J: TRBJ2-7
CDR3: ASSVAGGPSYEQY

length: 13
V: TRBV18
J: TRBJ2-4
CDR3: ASSPTTGGGGIQY

length: 12
V: TRBV11-2
J: TRBJ2-2
CDR3: ASSLALNTGELF

length: 14
V: TRBV11-2
J: TRBJ2-3
CDR3: ASSLVVAVSTDTQY

length: 17
V: TRBV28
J: TRBJ2-2
CDR3: ASSPGLAADWLGPGELF

length: 14
V: TRBV9
J: TRBJ2-3
CDR3: ASSSSPQGFADTQY

length: 12
V: TRBV7-3
J: TRBJ2-3
CDR3: ASSPGQSTDTQY

length: 14
V: TRBV21-1
J: TRBJ2-7
CDR3: ASSKDRLAGSYEQY

length: 15
V: TRBV18
J: TRBJ2-7
CDR3: ASSPPLWGNFPRAQY

length: 13
V: TRBV4-1
J: TRBJ2-7
CDR3: ASSQRLEAAYEQY

length: 11
V: TRBV28
J: TRBJ1-2
CDR3: ASRTGSGSGYT

length: 12
V: TRBV28
J: .
CDR3: ASYNRGYSYEQY

length: 12
V: TRBV18
J: TRBJ2-5
CDR3: ASSPGTTQETQY

length: 13
V: TRBV7-2
J: .
CDR3: ASSLRRGGLLEQY

length: 9
V: TRBV29-1
J: TRBJ1-2
CDR3: SVGQDGGYT

length: 11
V: TRBV7-2
J: TRBJ2-7
CDR3: ASSLGGPGEQY